This TCR beta chain is from a study of cytomegalovirus exposure and HLA in healthy donors. Study-level results: Within the 130 or so validation repertoires, first-cohort TCR clusters tended to co-occur, according to a later analysis. High sensitivity and specificity were reportedly achieved when the classifier diagnosed cytomegalovirus status. Many donors carried some public TCRs, although rarity characterized most TCR sequences.

These donors were members of the roughly 120-subject validation cohort, a group separate from the roughly 670-subject first cohort. Some clones are missing from TCRdb's copy, which holds only in-frame ones; the method was immunoSEQ multiplex PCR. The data hold 150,000 to 200,000 clones, with about 90% observed a single time. Details on this clone: Its cognate antigen is unknown.

The CDR3 covers 14 residues. V lost 0 bases and J lost 3; bases outside the gene matches: 1. Per germline, CDR1 SGHNT and CDR2 YYREEE (reference sequence). The V call is TRBV5-4, the J call TRBJ2-3; 7 nucleotides align to TRBD2. The material sequenced was PBMCs. The source of this sequence is a woman younger than 35 in good health and CMV-seropositive. In DNA, the CDR3 is TGTGCCAGCAGCTTGGGGCGGGAGACAGATACGCAGTATTTT. This translates into CASSLGRETDTQYF.